This paragraph covers one T cell receptor beta chain sequence. The antigen remains undetermined. The primer mix had 60 Vbeta and 13 Jbeta primers. Clones were read by immunoSEQ multiplex PCR, and TCRdb kept only the in-frame ones, dropping some. In total, the table holds over 110,000 clones. This specimen comes from a study of cytomegalovirus exposure and HLA in healthy donors. Study-wide results and limits: About 87% or about 30% of the time was how often most TCR beta V segments were productive, according to an earlier analysis. Researchers reported from a later analysis that most CMV-associated TCR beta chains appeared HLA-restricted. Reports showed the classifier diagnosing cytomegalovirus status with high specificity and sensitivity. The only immune exposure information that was available was CMV serostatus.

This CDR3 spans 14 amino acids. Trimming left V 3 bases short and J 2 bases short, with 10 bases between. Per the germline V gene, CDR1 is MDHEN and CDR2 is SYDVKM. This clonotype was obtained from a male donor in good health and CMV-seronegative. V is TRBV28 and J is TRBJ2-5; a weak D match, TRBD1 (6 bases). Sample: PBMCs. CDR3 residues: CASSFDRIQETQYF. The CDR3, as DNA: TGTGCCAGCAGTTTTGACAGGATTCAAGAGACCCAGTACTTC.